These 14 T cell receptor beta chains share one sample of origin, sequenced in a study of OX40 agonist ivuxolimab in advanced cancers. Repertoires were generated with immunoSEQ multiplex PCR, while TCRdb's copy carries only in-frame clones and drops some. The data contain roughly 15,000 clones, around four fifths of them seen just once; the ten biggest clones take up roughly 28%. The sequenced sample was CD4+ or CD8+ T cells sorted from blood, obtained in a trial of the OX40 agonist ivuxolimab. The receptors were sampled from an adult with an advanced solid tumor such as melanoma, head and neck, liver or kidney cancer.

The chain employs TRBV6-5 and TRBJ2-7; D possibly corresponds to TRBD1 (6 bases). This CDR3 region has 12 residues. Germline lookup yields CDR1 MNHEY and CDR2 SVGAGI. The ends were cut back, 4 bases at V and 6 bases at J, with 10 bases in the middle. CDR3 protein: CASSLGGGEQYF. CDR3 DNA sequence: TGTGCCAGCAGTTTAGGGGGTGGCGAGCAGTACTTC.

This sequence joins TRBV13 and TRBJ2-1; D is perhaps TRBD1 or TRBD2 (5 bases each). CDR1 and CDR2 (germline): PRHDT, FYEKMQ (reference sequence). The ends were cut back, 5 bases at V and 8 bases at J, with 25 bases in the middle. The CDR3 is made up of 17 amino acids. CDR3 in DNA: TGTGCCAGCAGCCCCCGCCCGCCCGGGGCTGGAGGTGATGAGCAGTTCTTC. It is translated as CASSPRPPGAGGDEQFF. Variable domain in full (rest from reference TRBV13 and TRBJ2-1): AAGVIQSPRHLIKEKRETATLKCYPIPRHDTVYWYQQGPGQDPQFLISFYEKMQSDKGSIPDRFSAQQFSDYHSELNMSSLELGDSALYFCASSPRPPGAGGDEQFFGPGTRLTVL.

This chain connects TRBV7-2 to TRBJ2-7; D might be TRBD1 or TRBD2, each matching 5 bases. The CDR3 runs 15 residues. Germline loops: CDR1 SGHTA, CDR2 FQGNSA. V was trimmed by 2 bases and J by 6 bases, leaving 17 bases between them. The CDR3 DNA follows: TGTGCCAGCAGCTTAACCGGGACGACCGGAGCCGAGCAGTACTTC. Translated, it gives CASSLTGTTGAEQYF.

The chain links TRBV9 to TRBJ2-7; the match to TRBD2 covers 9 bases. Germline V gene sequence: CDR1 SGDLS, CDR2 YYNGEE. Unmatched junction bases numbered 13, after V lost 3 bases and J lost 6 bases. CDR3 length: 16 amino acids. CDR3 sequence (DNA): TGTGCCAGCAGCGGGCCCTTGACTAGCGGTAGGTCCGAGCAGTACTTC. Translation gives CASSGPLTSGRSEQYF.

V usage is TRBV4-1 and J usage is TRBJ1-2, with D possibly TRBD1 on 5 matching bases. The CDR3 spans 15 residues. V was trimmed by 0 bases and J by 6 bases, leaving 14 bases between them. Per germline, CDR1 MGHRA and CDR2 YSYEKL. In DNA form, the CDR3 reads TGCGCCAGCAGCCAAGATCCGGGGGTGATTGATGGCTACACCTTC. Protein: CASSQDPGVIDGYTF.

This clone has more than one count but fewer than ten. The genes are TRBV7-6 and TRBJ1-6; D is uncertain. Germline V CDR1 and CDR2: SGHVS, FNYEAQ. This CDR3 region has 15 residues. Trimming stripped 1 base from V and 7 bases from J, with 11 bases between. The CDR3 region has the DNA TGTGCCAGCAGCTTAGTTGATGCCATAAATTCACCCCTCCACTTT. Its protein product is CASSLVDAINSPLHF.

This rearrangement joins TRBV27 to TRBJ2-5; possible D gene TRBD2, 5 bases. The DNA end favors TRBJ2-7, so the J call may be wrong. The CDR3 sequence is 16 residues long. Germline lookup yields CDR1 MNHEY and CDR2 SMNVEV (reference sequence). CDR3 DNA sequence: TGTGCCAGCTCGCATCAGAGCGGACGGCTCTCCTACGAGCAGTACTTC. Protein: CASSHQSGRLSYEQYF.

V gene TRBV9 combines with J gene TRBJ2-1; 8 bases align to TRBD2. Germline V gene data show CDR1 as SGDLS and CDR2 as YYNGEE. The CDR3 has 14 amino acids. V shed 0 bases and J 7 bases; nucleotides not matched to a gene: 3. The CDR3: CASSVASGSNEQFF. In nucleotides, the CDR3 is TGTGCCAGCAGCGTAGCGAGCGGGAGTAATGAGCAGTTCTTC.

V usage is TRBV13 and J usage is TRBJ1-6; the match to TRBD1 covers 7 bases. The CDR3 sequence is 16 residues long. Germline CDR1 reads PRHDT; CDR2 reads FYEKMQ (reference sequence). With 5 bases clipped from V and 7 bases from J, the junction kept 11 bases outside the gene matches. CDR3 protein: CASSAGTALYNSPLHF. CDR3 coding DNA: TGTGCCAGCAGCGCCGGGACAGCGCTTTACAATTCACCCCTCCACTTT.

This chain uses TRBV20-1 with TRBJ2-3; no definite D call. Germline V gene sequence: CDR1 DFQATT, CDR2 SNEGSKA (reference sequence). Between the trimmed V and J ends, which lost 0 bases and 8 bases, there was a span of 6 bases. The CDR3 totals 11 residues. CDR3 sequence: CSAREGGTQYF. In nucleotides, the CDR3 is TGCAGTGCTAGAGAAGGTGGTACGCAGTATTTT.

This clone showed up just once. The rearrangement links TRBV14 to TRBJ1-2, with D unclear. Germline CDR1 and CDR2: SGHDN and FVKESK. Trimming left V 1 base short and J 1 base short, with 7 bases between. The CDR3 runs 14 residues. In nucleotides, the CDR3 is TGTGCCAGCAGCCAAGCTTCGGTTAACTATGGCTACACCTTC. This encodes CASSQASVNYGYTF.

V is TRBV28 and J is TRBJ2-7; the D is unclear. V was cut by 3 bases and J by 2 bases, with 14 bases left in between. CDR1 is MDHEN and CDR2 is SYDVKM in the germline V gene. The CDR3 has 15 residues. CDR3 region: CASSFSKSRPYEQYF. The CDR3 DNA sequence: TGTGCCAGCAGTTTCAGCAAATCCCGGCCCTACGAGCAGTACTTC.

V usage is TRBV4-3 and J usage is TRBJ1-5; D is unresolved. V was pared by 2 bases and J by 0 bases, with 5 bases between. The CDR3 is 14 residues long. Germline V gives CDR1 LGHNA, CDR2 YSLEER. CDR3 sequence (DNA): TGCGCCAGCAGCCAAACAGATAGCAATCAGCCCCAGCATTTT. This encodes CASSQTDSNQPQHF.

This clone was picked up a small number of times. V is TRBV2 and J is TRBJ1-1; D remains unclear. The CDR3 has 16 amino acids. Trimming pared 0 bases from V and 5 bases from J, leaving 16 bases between. Per the germline V gene, CDR1 is SNHLY and CDR2 is FYNNEI. The chain's CDR3 is CASSEAMGLRYTEAFF. The CDR3 DNA sequence: TGTGCCAGCAGTGAAGCGATGGGTCTACGGTATACTGAAGCTTTCTTT.